These 18 T cell receptor beta chains share one sample of origin, sequenced in a study of T cell repertoires in ileal Crohn's disease. This table comes from immunoSEQ multiplex PCR, and its TCRdb copy is limited to in-frame clones, with some not included. The sample has thousands of clones, roughly 80% seen once. Sample: ileal tissue. The receptors derive from an adult with Crohn's disease.

The rearrangement uses TRBV4-1 and TRBJ2-1, with D tentatively TRBD2 (5 bases). Trimming took off 3 bases at V and 8 bases at J, with 14 bases between the two ends. There are 14 residues in the CDR3. Germline CDR1 is MGHRA and CDR2 is YSYEKL. CDR3 sequence (DNA): TGCGCCAGCAGCCAGGACCTAAGGCGGGATGAGCAGTTCTTC. As protein: CASSQDLRRDEQFF.

The V call is TRBV10-3, the J call TRBJ2-7, with 12 bases that match TRBD1. After removal of 2 bases from V and 7 bases from J, the junction contained 9 bases not matched to a gene. The CDR3 is 16 residues long. Per the germline V gene, CDR1 is ENHRY and CDR2 is SYGVKD. The CDR3 DNA reads TGTGCCATCAGTGAGGTTCGGGGGACAGGGGGCGGAGAGCAGTACTTC. It is translated as CAISEVRGTGGGEQYF.

V and J are TRBV30 and TRBJ2-5; 8 bases agree with TRBD1. The germline V gene has CDR1 GTSNPN and CDR2 SVGIG (reference sequence). Trimming at V came to 4 bases and at J to 6 bases, leaving 7 bases not matched to a gene. This CDR3 comprises 13 residues. CDR3 sequence (DNA): TGTGCCTGGACCACAGGGGGAGGACAGACCCAGTACTTC. Translating gives CAWTTGGGQTQYF.

This clone appeared a few times. The rearrangement links TRBV7-2 to TRBJ1-2; possible D gene TRBD1, 5 bases. The germline V gene encodes CDR1 SGHTA and CDR2 FQGNSA. The CDR3 extends over 15 amino acids. Trimming pared 5 bases from V and 0 bases from J, leaving 13 bases between. The CDR3 region is CASSLGGGTNYGYTF. The CDR3 DNA is TGTGCCAGCAGCCTCGGGGGGGGAACTAACTATGGCTACACCTTC.

The chain employs TRBV11-2 and TRBJ2-5, with D possibly being TRBD2 (5 bases). V lost 9 bases to trimming and J lost 1 base, with 15 bases between them. The CDR3 loop spans 14 amino acids. From germline, CDR1 is SGHAT and CDR2 FQNNGV. The CDR3 DNA is TGTGCCAGTAAAAGTCGGCGGGCCCAAGAGACCCAGTACTTC. Encoded protein: CASKSRRAQETQYF.

This sequence joins TRBV28 and TRBJ2-7, with D possibly being TRBD2 (7 bases). In germline, CDR1 is MDHEN, CDR2 SYDVKM. Trimming removed 8 bases from V and 2 bases from J, with 13 bases in between. The CDR3 totals 13 residues. In DNA form, the CDR3 reads TGTGCCAGCTCCGGGGGGCAAACCTACGAGCAGTACTTC. It yields the protein CASSGGQTYEQYF.

The gene calls are TRBV28 and TRBJ2-7, with TRBD1 as a possible D gene (5 bases). CDR3 length equals 15 residues. Germline values: CDR1 MDHEN, CDR2 SYDVKM. Deletions cut 4 bases from V and 0 bases from J, with 13 bases between. CDR3 coding DNA: TGTGCCAGCAGTTACAGGTTTCCGAGCTCCTACGAGCAGTACTTC. This codes for CASSYRFPSSYEQYF.

The chain has TRBV7-2 and TRBJ1-2; 9 bases match TRBD1. Germline V gene data show CDR1 as SGHTA and CDR2 as FQGNSA. This CDR3 spans 13 amino acids. V trimming: 5 bases; J trimming: 6 bases; junction bases outside the gene matches: 4. The CDR3 loop is CASSLRDRDGYTF. DNA of the CDR3: TGTGCCAGCAGCCTACGGGACAGGGATGGCTACACCTTC.

The chain recombines TRBV6-1 with TRBJ1-6, with 10 bases identical to TRBD1. There are 14 residues in the CDR3. CDR1 is MNHNS, CDR2 SASEGT, per germline. The J segment lost 7 bases and the V segment lost 7 bases, leaving 4 bases of the junction unmatched. The CDR3 loop reads CASKPGQGNSPLHF. DNA of the CDR3: TGTGCCAGCAAACCGGGACAGGGGAATTCACCCCTCCACTTT.

Written as DNA, the CDR3 is TGTGCCAGCAGTGAAGTAAGTAGGAGAGACGAGCAGTACTTC. Its protein is CASSEVSRRDEQYF. The chain has TRBV2 and TRBJ2-7; D is ambiguous. Germline values: CDR1 SNHLY, CDR2 FYNNEI. Trimming stripped 1 base from V and 5 bases from J, with 12 bases between. CDR3 size: 14 residues.

The chain is built from TRBV7-2 and TRBJ2-2, with 7 bases aligning to TRBD1. V trimming: 5 bases; J trimming: 6 bases; junction bases outside the gene matches: 3. The CDR3 is 13 residues long. Looked up from germline, CDR1 is SGHTA and CDR2 is FQGNSA. The chain's CDR3 is CASSQQGAGELFF. The CDR3, as DNA: TGTGCCAGCAGCCAGCAGGGGGCCGGGGAGCTGTTTTTT.

CDR3 residues: CASSPDSGEKLFF. The CDR3 region has the DNA TGTGCCAGCAGCCCCGACTCCGGTGAAAAACTGTTTTTT. The chain carries TRBV5-4 and TRBJ1-4; D remains unclear. Germline loops: CDR1 SGHNT, CDR2 YYREEE (reference sequence). The V and J ends lost 4 bases and 7 bases respectively, with 11 bases between them. The CDR3 contains 13 residues.

The genes are TRBV5-6 and TRBJ1-2, with D possibly being TRBD1 (6 bases). The V gene lost 3 bases and the J gene lost 2 bases, with 14 bases spanning the gap. This CDR3 spans 15 amino acids. Germline lookup yields CDR1 SGHDT and CDR2 YYEEEE. Here the CDR3 reads CASSSISTGNYGYTF. The CDR3, as DNA: TGTGCCAGCAGCTCCATCTCTACAGGGAACTATGGCTACACCTTC.

This rearrangement joins TRBV19 to TRBJ1-1; TRBD1 matches at 8 bases. The CDR3 has 15 amino acids. V shed 5 bases and J 4 bases; nucleotides not matched to a gene: 9. CDR1 is LNHDA and CDR2 is SQIVND in the germline V gene (reference sequence). Here the CDR3 reads CASSLITGGGTEAFF. The CDR3 nucleotides read TGTGCCAGTAGTCTTATCACAGGGGGTGGCACTGAAGCTTTCTTT. Full variable domain (outside the CDR3, taken from reference TRBV19 and TRBJ1-1): DGGITQSPKYLFRKEGQNVTLSCEQNLNHDAMYWYRQDPGQGLRLIYYSQIVNDFQKGDIAEGYSVSREKKESFPLTVTSAQKNPTAFYLCASSLITGGGTEAFFGQGTRLTVV.

The rearrangement uses TRBV5-5 and TRBJ2-3; 7 nucleotides align to TRBD2. Germline V gene data show CDR1 as SGHKS and CDR2 as YYEKEE (reference sequence). The V segment lost 0 bases and the J segment 2 bases; nucleotides outside the gene matches: 3. The length of the CDR3 is 15 residues. CDR3 region: CASSLAGGTTDTQYF. In DNA, the CDR3 is TGTGCCAGCAGCTTGGCGGGGGGTACCACAGATACGCAGTATTTT.

The chain links TRBV30 to TRBJ1-2; 7 nucleotides agree with TRBD1. This CDR3 contains 12 residues. In germline, CDR1 is GTSNPN, CDR2 SVGIG (reference sequence). V shed 2 bases and J 4 bases; nucleotides not matched to a gene: 1. For the CDR3, the DNA is TGTGCCTGGAGTTACAGGGGCTATGGCTACACCTTC. It specifies CAWSYRGYGYTF.

The chain links TRBV7-8 to TRBJ2-7, with TRBD2 as a possible D gene (6 bases). Trimming pared 5 bases from V and 6 bases from J, leaving 14 bases between. The CDR3 is 13 residues long. In germline, CDR1 is SGHVS, CDR2 FQNEAQ. Here the CDR3 reads CASSAEGFLEQYF. CDR3 bases: TGTGCCAGCAGCGCGGAGGGGTTCCTCGAGCAGTACTTC. The full variable domain, its missing parts supplied by reference TRBV7-8 and TRBJ2-7, is GAGVSQSPRYKVAKRGQDVALRCDPISGHVSLFWYQQALGQGPEFLTYFQNEAQLDKSGLPSDRFFAERPEGSVSTLKIQRTQQEDSAVYLCASSAEGFLEQYFGPGTRLTVT.

J is TRBJ2-4 and V is TRBV5-1; D is uncertain. Germline CDR1 SGHRS, CDR2 YFSETQ. The V end lost 0 bases, the J end lost 4 bases, and 14 bases lay between the germline ends. This CDR3 region has 16 residues. The CDR3 sequence is CASSLALNNPKNIQYF. The DNA for the CDR3 is TGCGCCAGCAGCTTGGCCCTGAACAACCCGAAAAACATTCAGTACTTC.